This T cell receptor (beta chain) was sequenced for a study of OX40 agonist ivuxolimab in advanced cancers. Looking at the study overall: Partial responses were seen in three patients, one with hepatocellular carcinoma and two with cutaneous melanoma.

Repertoires were generated with immunoSEQ multiplex PCR, while TCRdb's copy carries only in-frame clones and drops some. The sample holds 50,000 to 80,000 clones, approximately 84% seen once. The CDR3 extends over 14 amino acids. Germline V CDR1 and CDR2: SGHTA, FQGNSA. The V gene end was trimmed by 5 bases and the J gene end by 2 bases; junction bases not matched to a gene: 5. J is TRBJ2-7 and V is TRBV7-2, with 8 bases lining up with TRBD2. This receptor was taken from an adult with an advanced solid tumor such as melanoma, head and neck, liver or kidney cancer. The source was CD4+ or CD8+ T cells sorted from blood, collected in a trial of the OX40 agonist ivuxolimab. The CDR3 spells CASSPAGVAYEQYF. DNA of the CDR3: TGTGCCAGCAGCCCAGCGGGGGTGGCCTACGAGCAGTACTTC.